This TCR beta chain comes out of a study of Graves' ophthalmopathy and Graves' hyperthyroidism. The table lists this clonotype with many counts. The CDR3 has 14 amino acids. CDR1 and CDR2 (germline): LNHDA, SQIVND (reference sequence). V was trimmed by 5 bases and J by 7 bases, leaving 17 bases between them. From RNA, the CDR3 regions of TCR beta chains were amplified and sequenced. First-round RT-PCR with HTBI primers preceded a second-round multiplex PCR. Using its own MiXCR run on the multiplex PCR reads, TCRdb lists one record per CDR3 protein. The table has 400,000 or so distinct CDR3 sequences, approximately 15% seen once. Hyperthyroidism is called stable when no ophthalmopathy develops within 18 months of follow-up. Exclusion covered patients with other autoimmune diseases or uncontrolled infections (as well as pregnancy or lactation). From fresh peripheral blood, around 10 ml in volume, the PBMCs were obtained.

Material: peripheral blood. The receptor comes from a woman aged 18-35 years with stable Graves' hyperthyroidism. The V gene is TRBV19, the J gene TRBJ1-1, with D possibly being TRBD1 (5 bases). The CDR3 loop reads CASSRARRGGEAFF. CDR3 nucleotides: TGTGCCAGTAGTCGGGCCCGGCGTGGGGGTGAAGCTTTCTTT.